The subject of this entry is one T cell receptor (beta chain). The source of the sample is a study of CD8 T cells in Susac syndrome. The V end was cut by 0 bases, the J end by 0 bases, with 9 bases between. This CDR3 region has 15 residues. Looked up from germline, CDR1 is SGDLS and CDR2 is YYNGEE. The RNA input was roughly 0.45 to 1 ug, and it was reverse transcribed with random hexamers. Amplification of TCR beta CDR3 spanned 54 Vbeta and 13 Jbeta via immunoSEQ multiplex PCR. From the immunoSEQ multiplex PCR reads, TCRdb called clonotypes with MiXCR, one entry per CDR3 protein. The profile shows roughly 120,000 distinct CDR3 sequences, 93% of them singletons.

This sequence was found in a human donor with multiple sclerosis. The sequenced material came from CD4+ T cells from PBMCs. The chain joins TRBV9 to TRBJ1-2, with TRBD1 as a possible D gene (5 bases). The chain's CDR3 is CASSVVTGANYGYTF. The CDR3 DNA follows: TGTGCCAGCAGCGTAGTAACAGGAGCTAACTATGGCTACACCTTC.